The rows below give T cell receptor beta chains drawn from one sample of a study of molecular identifiers for immune sequencing clone quantification. TCRdb used MiXCR to reprocess the PCR reads, holding one entry per CDR3 protein. Of a few hundred thousand distinct CDR3 sequences listed, 24% are singletons. Sequences were obtained from naive CD8+ T cells from blood, with Jurkat cell RNA spiked in. These receptors were collected from a human donor in good health. Some libraries in this study had Jurkat cell RNA spiked in. Both conserved end residues are part of each CDR3. The D gene is left open where the match is weak. Only some rows state a clone size, as once, few, many or a class for expanded clones.

v_call,j_call,d_call,clone_size,cdr3_aa,cdr3_nt
TRBV5-4,TRBJ2-5,TRBD2,.,CASSSGLAGGPLQETQYF,TGTGCCAGCAGCTCTGGACTAGCGGGAGGCCCTCTCCAAGAGACCCAGTACTTC
TRBV7-9,TRBJ1-5,.,many,CASSLQGTGQPQHF,TGTGCCAGCAGCCTACAGGGTACCGGCCAGCCCCAGCATTTT
TRBV6-5,TRBJ2-7,.,few,CASSYDSRREQYF,TGTGCCAGCAGTTACGACAGTCGGCGGGAGCAGTACTTC
TRBV7-2,TRBJ2-1,.,.,CASSTMGSSYNEQFF,TGTGCCAGCAGTACCATGGGTAGCTCCTACAATGAGCAGTTCTTC
TRBV12-3/TRBV12-4,TRBJ1-5,.,many,CASSFGVTQTNQPQHF,TGTGCCAGCAGTTTCGGTGTTACTCAGACTAATCAGCCCCAGCATTTT
TRBV7-9,TRBJ2-3,.,.,CASSLAIQGTDTQYF,TGTGCCAGCAGCTTAGCGATTCAGGGCACAGATACGCAGTATTTT
TRBV27,TRBJ2-6,TRBD1,few,CASSLLTGGWNSGANVLTF,TGTGCCAGCAGCCTCCTTACAGGGGGCTGGAACTCTGGGGCCAACGTCCTGACTTTC
TRBV25-1,TRBJ2-5,.,many,CASSVYSGQETQYF,TGTGCCAGCAGTGTATACTCGGGCCAAGAGACCCAGTACTTC
TRBV6-5,TRBJ1-6,.,few,CASSYFGGENSPLHF,TGTGCCAGCAGTTACTTTGGGGGAGAGAATTCACCCCTCCACTTT
TRBV6-1,TRBJ2-3,.,.,CASSFGTATQYF,TGTGCCAGCTCTTTTGGCACAGCTACGCAGTATTTT
TRBV12-3/TRBV12-4,TRBJ2-5,TRBD2,few,CASSFERGGQGETQYF,TGTGCCAGCAGTTTTGAGCGGGGGGGCCAGGGAGAGACCCAGTACTTC
TRBV28,TRBJ2-6,.,.,CAGSLTRTGANVLTF,TGTGCCGGCAGTTTGACCCGAACTGGGGCCAACGTCCTGACTTTC
TRBV4-3,TRBJ1-1,.,.,CASCQARGYTEAFF,TGCGCCAGCTGCCAAGCCAGGGGCTACACTGAAGCTTTCTTT
TRBV11-2,TRBJ2-3,.,many,CASSSRLDRDTQYF,TGTGCCAGCAGCTCCCGACTAGATAGAGATACGCAGTATTTT
TRBV7-9,TRBJ2-5,TRBD2,few,CASTGTSGSGGETQYF,TGTGCCTCTACCGGGACTAGCGGGAGTGGAGGGGAGACCCAGTACTTC
TRBV7-2,TRBJ2-5,.,.,CASSFTENQYF,TGTGCCAGCAGCTTTACGGAGAACCAGTACTTC
TRBV7-9,TRBJ2-7,.,.,CASSPWTATYEQYF,TGTGCCAGCAGCCCTTGGACCGCTACCTACGAGCAGTACTTC
TRBV7-7,TRBJ2-3,.,.,CASSSENRATQYF,TGTGCCAGCAGTTCAGAAAACAGGGCAACGCAGTATTTT
TRBV4-3,TRBJ2-1,.,.,CASSQDWGPSVYNEQFF,TGCGCCAGCAGCCAAGATTGGGGGCCTAGCGTGTACAATGAGCAGTTCTTC
TRBV29-1,TRBJ2-7,.,many,CSVDDGSSYEQYF,TGCAGCGTTGATGACGGGAGCTCCTACGAGCAGTACTTC
TRBV14,TRBJ1-2,.,many,CASSPVGQSFHGYTF,TGTGCCAGCAGCCCCGTCGGACAGTCGTTTCATGGCTACACCTTC
TRBV27,TRBJ2-5,.,.,CASSLLQPTGTLYETQYF,TGTGCCAGCAGCCTCCTACAACCCACCGGGACCCTTTACGAGACCCAGTACTTC
TRBV4-2,TRBJ2-1,TRBD2,few,CASSQEGWTSGIWGEQFF,TGTGCCAGCAGCCAAGAGGGTTGGACTAGCGGGATATGGGGTGAGCAGTTCTTC
TRBV6-2/TRBV6-3,TRBJ2-7,.,many,CASRYQGHEQYF,TGTGCCAGCAGATACCAAGGGCACGAGCAGTACTTC
TRBV21-1,TRBJ2-7,.,.,CASTLPYGEQCF,TGTGCCAGCACCCTCCCGTACGGGGAGCAGTGCTTC
TRBV11-2,TRBJ1-1,.,many,CASSLDYGGIDTEAFF,TGTGCCAGCAGCTTAGATTACGGGGGAATCGACACTGAAGCTTTCTTT
TRBV4-1,TRBJ2-7,TRBD1,few,CASSQVSGTGLYEQYF,TGCGCCAGCAGCCAGGTTTCCGGGACAGGTCTCTACGAGCAGTACTTC
TRBV5-1,TRBJ2-7,TRBD1,.,CASSLGQGSVYEQYF,TGCGCCAGCAGCTTGGGACAGGGTTCCGTCTACGAGCAGTACTTC
TRBV9,TRBJ2-5,TRBD2,.,CASSVVGAGGSETQYF,TGTGCCAGCAGCGTAGTGGGAGCGGGAGGATCTGAGACCCAGTACTTC
TRBV19,TRBJ1-1,.,.,CASSIPRGLEAFF,TGTGCCAGTAGTATTCCCAGGGGACTTGAAGCTTTCTTT
TRBV5-6,TRBJ2-3,.,.,CASSLPELGNPDTQYF,TGTGCCAGCAGTTTACCGGAACTAGGTAACCCAGATACGCAGTATTTT
TRBV11-2,TRBJ2-5,.,.,CASRLDTLRYGVQETQYF,TGTGCCAGCAGATTAGACACTCTCCGGTATGGGGTCCAAGAGACCCAGTACTTC
TRBV12-3/TRBV12-4,TRBJ2-5,TRBD1,many,CASRMTGYQETQYF,TGTGCCAGCAGAATGACAGGGTACCAAGAGACCCAGTACTTC